This T cell receptor (beta chain) was recovered during a study of chemoradiotherapy in HPV16-positive cancers. As for the study in general: Functional T-cell assays on a couple of HPV16-positive patients' cells defined candidate HPV-specific clones and common TCR motifs. Notes on the study in general: Candidate HPV-specific clones and E7-related TCR motifs grew in tumor during treatment.

To note about this clone: No antigen is known for it.

TCRdb's table, derived via immunoSEQ multiplex PCR, lists solely in-frame clones and lacks some. The sample lists under 35,000 clones, over 90% seen once, with roughly 18% in the top ten. The germline V and J ends were trimmed by 3 bases and 9 bases, with 9 bases remaining between them. The germline V gene has CDR1 DFQATT and CDR2 SNEGSKA (reference sequence). CDR3 length: 11 amino acids. This receptor was taken from a human donor with HPV-associated anogenital cancer. This chain links TRBV20-1 with TRBJ2-1; no clear D. Sequencing used blood, obtained from a patient who underwent chemoradiotherapy. CDR3 residues: CSARAVSEQFF. CDR3 in DNA: TGCAGTGCTAGGGCTGTGTCTGAGCAGTTCTTC.